What follows are 15 T cell receptor beta chains derived from one specimen sequenced in a study of blood T cell repertoires in COVID-19. Repertoires were generated with immunoSEQ multiplex PCR, while TCRdb's copy carries only in-frame clones and drops some. The sample includes approximately 260,000 clones, about 79% seen only once; the top ten take roughly 10%. The sequencing sample was made of peripheral blood. The receptors were gathered from a woman aged 80 or older with acute or convalescent COVID-19.

The gene calls are TRBV12-3 or TRBV12-4 and TRBJ1-5; D unresolved. Trimming stripped 8 bases from V and 6 bases from J, with 5 bases between. This CDR3 region has 10 residues. The CDR3 spells CASHSQPQHF. For the CDR3, the DNA is TGTGCCAGCCATTCTCAGCCCCAGCATTTT.

The CDR3 here is CASSSGQVAGSPLHF. The CDR3 coding sequence is TGTGCCAGCAGTTCGGGACAGGTTGCAGGTTCACCCCTCCACTTT. J is TRBJ1-6 and V is TRBV28; 8 nucleotides match TRBD1. This CDR3 contains 15 residues. After removal of 4 bases from V and 9 bases from J, the junction contained 8 bases not matched to a gene. CDR1 is MDHEN, CDR2 SYDVKM, per germline.

This chain connects TRBV28 to TRBJ1-4, with 10 nucleotides matching TRBD1. V lost 5 bases, J lost 6 bases, and 9 bases stayed unmatched. CDR3 length: 16 residues. Germline V lookup: CDR1 MDHEN, CDR2 SYDVKM. The CDR3 DNA is TGTGCCAGCAGTGCCGGCGACAGGGGGCGGGATGAAAAACTGTTTTTT. Amino acids: CASSAGDRGRDEKLFF.

The chain combines TRBV19 with TRBJ2-2; TRBD1 matches 8 bases. The V gene's germline CDR1 is LNHDA and CDR2 SQIVND (reference sequence). CDR3 length: 12 residues. Unmatched junction bases numbered 5, after V lost 10 bases and J lost 7 bases. CDR3: CATRQGHGELFF. The CDR3 DNA follows: TGTGCCACCAGACAGGGGCACGGGGAGCTGTTTTTT.

This clone has more than one count but fewer than ten. The rearrangement links TRBV28 to TRBJ1-5; TRBD1 aligns across 8 bases. Trimming at V came to 5 bases and at J to 4 bases, leaving 10 bases not matched to a gene. Germline-derived CDR1 and CDR2 are MDHEN and SYDVKM. CDR3 length equals 16 residues. The DNA of the CDR3 is TGTGCCAGCAGTCGAACCGCAGGGGGCTATAATCAGCCCCAGCATTTT. Translation: CASSRTAGGYNQPQHF. The variable domain in full, completed from reference TRBV28 and TRBJ1-5, reads DVKVTQSSRYLVKRTGEKVFLECVQDMDHENMFWYRQDPGLGLRLIYFSYDVKMKEKGDIPEGYSVSREKKERFSLILESASTNQTSMYLCASSRTAGGYNQPQHFGDGTRLSIL.

V usage is TRBV2 and J usage is TRBJ1-4, with 8 bases matching TRBD1. The germline CDR1 and CDR2 sequences are SNHLY and FYNNEI. CDR3 size: 14 residues. The V gene end was trimmed by 8 bases and the J gene end by 10 bases; junction bases not matched to a gene: 12. Here the CDR3 reads CASRGLQGDGKLFF. CDR3 bases: TGTGCCAGCCGGGGGTTACAGGGGGACGGAAAACTGTTTTTT.

V and J are TRBV18 and TRBJ1-5; the D gene is possibly TRBD1 (5 bases). The CDR3 has 14 residues. V lost 5 bases, J lost 5 bases, and 13 bases lay in between. Germline-derived CDR1 and CDR2 are KGHSH and LQKENI. The CDR3: CASSRAGGDQPQHF. The CDR3 nucleotides are TGTGCCAGCTCAAGGGCGGGGGGAGATCAGCCCCAGCATTTT.

The V call is TRBV27, the J call TRBJ2-5, with D perhaps matching TRBD1 (5 bases). Germline V gene sequence: CDR1 MNHEY, CDR2 SMNVEV (reference sequence). Between the trimmed V and J ends, which lost 6 bases and 2 bases, there was a span of 10 bases. This CDR3 is 13 amino acids long. The CDR3 sequence is CASSLRQQETQYF. Here the CDR3 DNA reads TGTGCCAGCAGCTTAAGACAGCAAGAGACCCAGTACTTC.

The chain couples TRBV28 to TRBJ1-4; 10 bases line up with TRBD1. The CDR3 has 15 amino acids. With V trimmed by 2 bases and J by 7 bases, 4 bases remained unmatched. Germline CDR1 reads MDHEN; CDR2 reads SYDVKM. The CDR3 coding sequence is TGTGCCAGCAGTTTACCCGGGACAGGGGTTGAAAAACTGTTTTTT. Protein product: CASSLPGTGVEKLFF.

This chain uses TRBV2 with TRBJ2-5, with a weak D call TRBD2 (7 bases). V was shortened by 6 bases and J by 1 base, with 15 bases between the two germline ends. Germline lookup yields CDR1 SNHLY and CDR2 FYNNEI. The CDR3 length is 15 residues. The DNA for the CDR3 is TGTGCCAGCAGACGGATGGGGGGGGCCCAAGAGACCCAGTACTTC. Amino acids: CASRRMGGAQETQYF.

The chain carries TRBV2 and TRBJ1-2; the D gene is possibly TRBD1 (5 bases). Per the germline V gene, CDR1 is SNHLY and CDR2 is FYNNEI. V was shortened by 8 bases and J by 3 bases, with 13 bases between the two germline ends. The CDR3 totals 13 residues. The CDR3 DNA sequence: TGTGCCAGCGGGGGGGAGGGCTACTATGGCTACACCTTC. It is translated as CASGGEGYYGYTF.

The J gene is TRBJ2-5, the V gene TRBV12-3 or TRBV12-4; 7 bases line up with TRBD1. There are 13 residues in the CDR3. Trimming cost V 4 bases and J 3 bases; bases outside gene matches: 2. CDR3 region: CASSSGTEETQYF. Written as DNA, the CDR3 is TGTGCCAGCAGTTCCGGGACAGAAGAGACCCAGTACTTC.

V usage is TRBV5-1 and J usage is TRBJ1-5; D is possibly TRBD1 (5 bases). Trimming left V 4 bases short and J 2 bases short, with 13 bases between. The CDR3 extends over 15 amino acids. CDR1 and CDR2 (germline): SGHRS, YFSETQ. The CDR3 sequence is CASSPGGGGNQPQHF. The CDR3 DNA follows: TGCGCCAGCAGCCCCGGGGGGGGAGGCAATCAGCCCCAGCATTTT.

This chain uses TRBV28 with TRBJ2-2; D not certain. V dropped 3 bases and J dropped 0 bases, with 11 bases sitting between them. CDR1 and CDR2 (germline): MDHEN, SYDVKM. The length of the CDR3 is 16 residues. CDR3 DNA: TGTGCCAGCAGTTTTGGTTTACTCGCGAACACCGGGGAGCTGTTTTTT. This sequence encodes CASSFGLLANTGELFF.

The rearrangement joins TRBV5-1 to TRBJ1-6, with D possibly matching TRBD1 (6 bases). The V gene lost 4 bases and the J gene lost 9 bases, with 14 bases spanning the gap. From germline, CDR1 is SGHRS and CDR2 YFSETQ. CDR3 length equals 14 residues. The CDR3 reads CASSTGTNGSPLHF. Written as DNA, the CDR3 is TGCGCCAGCAGCACCGGGACAAACGGTTCACCCCTCCACTTT.